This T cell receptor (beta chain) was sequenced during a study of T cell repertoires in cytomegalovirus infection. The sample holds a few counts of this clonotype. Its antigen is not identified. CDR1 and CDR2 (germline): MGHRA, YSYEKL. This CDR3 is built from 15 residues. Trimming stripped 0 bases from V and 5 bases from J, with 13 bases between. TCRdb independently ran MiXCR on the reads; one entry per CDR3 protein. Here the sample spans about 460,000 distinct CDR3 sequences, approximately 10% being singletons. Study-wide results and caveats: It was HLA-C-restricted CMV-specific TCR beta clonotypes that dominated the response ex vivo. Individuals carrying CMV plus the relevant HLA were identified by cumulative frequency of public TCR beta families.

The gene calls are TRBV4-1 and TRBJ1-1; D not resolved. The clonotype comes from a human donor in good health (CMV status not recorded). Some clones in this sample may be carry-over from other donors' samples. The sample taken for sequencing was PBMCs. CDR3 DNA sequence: TGCGCCAGCAGCCAAGACGACCTTTTGGGGACTGAAGCTTTCTTT. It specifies CASSQDDLLGTEAFF.